This T cell receptor (beta chain) was identified during a study of blood T cell repertoires in COVID-19. Sequencing was performed with immunoSEQ multiplex PCR; in TCRdb, only in-frame clones are kept and a portion is missing. The table records about 90,000 clones, approximately 80% of them present only once. V was clipped by 5 bases and J by 8 bases; unmatched bases: 15. There are 19 residues in the CDR3. The germline gives CDR1 SGHTA, CDR2 FQGNSA. The specimen sequenced was peripheral blood. The source of this sequence is a woman in her sixties or seventies with acute or convalescent COVID-19. The chain is built from TRBV7-2 and TRBJ2-1, with 16 bases fitting TRBD2. The DNA of the CDR3 is TGTGCCAGCAGCAATAACGGGACTAGCGGGGGGGCCTATGAATATGAGCAGTTCTTC. It translates to CASSNNGTSGGAYEYEQFF.